In its sample, the clone carrying this T cell receptor beta chain was seen a few times. What it binds is not known. The data were obtained in a study of CD8 T cells in ankylosing spondylitis. Overall study findings and caveats: In synovial fluid and blood from reactive arthritis, some motif variants were previously reported.

CDR1 is MNHNY and CDR2 is SVGAGI in the germline V gene (reference sequence). The CDR3 totals 12 residues. V dropped 2 bases and J dropped 10 bases, with 11 bases sitting between them. With molecular barcodes, quantitative 5'-RACE was used to make the TCR beta libraries. TCRdb re-called the 5' RACE reads with MiXCR, one entry per CDR3 protein. The data contain 300,000 to 400,000 distinct CDR3 sequences, approximately 20% of them singletons. The receptor's source is a male donor with ankylosing spondylitis or in good health (not recorded which). V and J are TRBV6-6 and TRBJ1-1; D is unclear. Sequencing was performed on blood, either unsorted or a sorted T cell fraction (not recorded which). CDR3 DNA sequence: TGTGCCAGCAGTTACGTGGGGTCCCTAGCTTTCTTT. Translating it yields CASSYVGSLAFF.